Listed below are T cell receptor beta chains from one sample, sequenced in a study of cytomegalovirus exposure and HLA in healthy donors. TCRdb's copy holds only in-frame clones and misses some; the assay was immunoSEQ multiplex PCR. The sample includes some 120,000 clones, less than 75% seen only once; the top ten take 2.1%. The sample was PBMCs. The receptors were gathered from a woman in her forties in good health and CMV-seropositive. CDR3s include the opening cysteine and the closing phenylalanine or tryptophan. A D gene is named only where the DNA matches it firmly. Not all rows give a size; the values are once, few, many and, for expanded clones, a class.

j_call v_call clone_size d_call cdr3_aa cdr3_nt
TRBJ2-2 TRBV4-2 few NA CASSQVQTGGHGELFF TGTGCCAGCAGCCAAGTACAGACAGGTGGGCACGGGGAGCTGTTTTTT
TRBJ2-2 TRBV7-9 once NA CASSLNLLQTGELFF TGTGCCAGCAGCCTAAACCTATTACAGACCGGGGAGCTGTTTTTT
TRBJ2-1 TRBV5-1 NA NA CASSLSADSYNEQFF TGCGCCAGCAGCTTAAGTGCAGACTCCTACAATGAGCAGTTCTTC
TRBJ1-1 TRBV6-5 few NA CASSREAGNTEAFF TGTGCCAGCAGTCGGGAGGCAGGAAACACTGAAGCTTTCTTT
TRBJ2-7 TRBV18 few TRBD1 CASSPPGTGPEQYF TGTGCCAGCTCACCCCCTGGGACAGGGCCCGAGCAGTACTTC
TRBJ1-1 TRBV9 NA NA CASSPQTLPGSGNTEAFF TGTGCCAGCAGCCCGCAGACCTTGCCGGGGTCTGGAAACACTGAAGCTTTCTTT
TRBJ1-4 TRBV5-1 NA TRBD1 CASSAGTGGDEKLFF TGCGCCAGCAGCGCAGGGACAGGGGGGGATGAAAAACTGTTTTTT
TRBJ2-5 TRBV5-8 NA TRBD2 CASGTLLAVQETQYF TGTGCCAGCGGAACTCTTCTAGCGGTCCAAGAGACCCAGTACTTC
TRBJ2-7 TRBV28 NA NA CASSPGLSSYEQYF TGTGCCAGCAGTCCGGGATTGAGCTCCTACGAGCAGTACTTC
TRBJ1-6 TRBV18 NA NA CASSQSGENSPLHF TGTGCCAGCTCACAATCCGGGGAAAATTCACCCCTCCACTTT
TRBJ1-2 TRBV7-2 NA NA CASSLRGGGGYTF TGTGCCAGCAGCCTCCGGGGGGGCGGCGGCTACACCTTC
TRBJ1-4 TRBV2 NA TRBD1 CATDRGVGEKLFF TGTGCCACCGACAGGGGAGTGGGTGAAAAACTGTTTTTT
TRBJ1-2 TRBV28 few NA CASSPRWGGGYGYTF TGTGCCAGCAGTCCCCGGTGGGGGGGCGGCTATGGCTACACCTTC
TRBJ2-5 TRBV4-1 NA TRBD2 CASSQGSGGPQETQYF TGCGCCAGCAGCCAAGGGAGCGGGGGGCCCCAAGAGACCCAGTACTTC
TRBJ2-5 TRBV7-2 NA TRBD2 CASTGTSGRARETQYF TGTGCCAGCACCGGGACTAGCGGGAGGGCCAGAGAGACCCAGTACTTC
TRBJ2-7 TRBV7-8 NA NA CASSSRGGQPYEQYF TGTGCCAGCAGCTCCCGAGGAGGGCAGCCCTACGAGCAGTACTTC
TRBJ2-1 TRBV7-9 NA NA CASSWSGNEQFF TGTGCCAGCAGCTGGTCGGGGAATGAGCAGTTCTTC
TRBJ1-2 TRBV7-7 NA TRBD1 CASSSGQGYGYTF TGTGCCAGCAGCTCCGGACAGGGATACGGCTACACCTTC